These T cell receptor beta chains were read from a single sample in a study of cytomegalovirus exposure and HLA in healthy donors. The protocol was immunoSEQ multiplex PCR, while the TCRdb copy is restricted to in-frame clones and leaves out a portion. The sample carries 150,000 to 200,000 clones, roughly 85% recorded once. Sequenced sample: PBMCs. Receptors were obtained from a male donor in good health and CMV-seropositive. Each CDR3 is given with its conserved first and last residue. The order of the fields is D gene, CDR3 length, clone size, V gene, J gene, CDR3 protein, CDR3 DNA. A D gene is named only where the DNA matches it firmly. Where a row states a size, it is once, few, many or the class of an expanded clone; other rows omit it.

D gene: NA
CDR3 length: 13
clone size: NA
V gene: TRBV5-4
J gene: TRBJ2-6
CDR3 protein: CASSRSGANGLTF
CDR3 DNA: TGTGCCAGCAGCCGGTCTGGGGCCAACGGCCTGACTTTC

D gene: TRBD1
CDR3 length: 15
clone size: NA
V gene: TRBV7-6
J gene: TRBJ2-1
CDR3 protein: CASSSAGTGGNEQFF
CDR3 DNA: TGTGCCAGCAGCTCGGCCGGGACAGGGGGCAATGAGCAGTTCTTC

D gene: TRBD1
CDR3 length: 15
clone size: NA
V gene: TRBV23-1
J gene: TRBJ2-1
CDR3 protein: CASPHRDREVNEQFF
CDR3 DNA: TGCGCCAGCCCTCATCGGGACAGGGAAGTGAATGAGCAGTTCTTC

D gene: TRBD1
CDR3 length: 15
clone size: NA
V gene: TRBV18
J gene: TRBJ1-5
CDR3 protein: CASSPDRASNQPQHF
CDR3 DNA: TGTGCCAGCTCACCGGACAGGGCTAGCAATCAGCCCCAGCATTTT

D gene: NA
CDR3 length: 16
clone size: NA
V gene: TRBV30
J gene: TRBJ1-6
CDR3 protein: CAWSASNFSPASPLHF
CDR3 DNA: TGTGCCTGGAGTGCCTCTAATTTTAGTCCCGCCTCGCCCCTCCACTTT

D gene: NA
CDR3 length: 11
clone size: NA
V gene: TRBV6-1
J gene: TRBJ1-2
CDR3 protein: CASRRESGYTF
CDR3 DNA: TGTGCCAGCAGAAGGGAGTCTGGCTACACCTTC

D gene: NA
CDR3 length: 15
clone size: NA
V gene: TRBV27
J gene: TRBJ2-7
CDR3 protein: CASSLWGDRPYEQYF
CDR3 DNA: TGTGCCAGCAGCCTATGGGGGGACAGACCCTACGAGCAGTACTTC

D gene: NA
CDR3 length: 14
clone size: NA
V gene: TRBV6-1
J gene: TRBJ2-7
CDR3 protein: CASSVYEGSYEQYF
CDR3 DNA: TGTGCCAGCAGTGTATACGAGGGCTCCTACGAGCAGTACTTC

D gene: NA
CDR3 length: 15
clone size: NA
V gene: TRBV5-1
J gene: TRBJ1-2
CDR3 protein: CASSFSVAGSYGYTF
CDR3 DNA: TGCGCCAGCAGCTTCTCAGTGGCAGGCTCCTATGGCTACACCTTC

D gene: NA
CDR3 length: 12
clone size: NA
V gene: TRBV30
J gene: TRBJ1-2
CDR3 protein: CAWSARGGGYTF
CDR3 DNA: TGTGCCTGGAGCGCTAGGGGGGGTGGCTACACCTTC

D gene: TRBD1
CDR3 length: 15
clone size: NA
V gene: TRBV6-5
J gene: TRBJ2-1
CDR3 protein: CASSRRKDRVSEQFF
CDR3 DNA: TGTGCCAGCAGTAGGAGGAAGGACAGGGTAAGTGAGCAGTTCTTC

D gene: TRBD2
CDR3 length: 15
clone size: NA
V gene: TRBV9
J gene: TRBJ2-5
CDR3 protein: CASSVGTSGQETQYF
CDR3 DNA: TGTGCCAGCAGCGTAGGAACTAGCGGTCAAGAGACCCAGTACTTC

D gene: NA
CDR3 length: 11
clone size: NA
V gene: TRBV30
J gene: TRBJ2-5
CDR3 protein: CAWSVRGTQYF
CDR3 DNA: TGTGCCTGGAGTGTCCGGGGGACCCAGTACTTC

D gene: NA
CDR3 length: 15
clone size: NA
V gene: TRBV18
J gene: TRBJ1-1
CDR3 protein: CASSPRTATNTEAFF
CDR3 DNA: TGTGCCAGCTCACCGAGGACAGCGACGAACACTGAAGCTTTCTTT

D gene: TRBD1
CDR3 length: 15
clone size: NA
V gene: TRBV7-6
J gene: TRBJ2-5
CDR3 protein: CASSLVRTGMETQYF
CDR3 DNA: TGTGCCAGCAGCTTAGTTAGGACAGGGATGGAGACCCAGTACTTC

D gene: NA
CDR3 length: 14
clone size: NA
V gene: TRBV6-6
J gene: TRBJ1-1
CDR3 protein: CASIRRGLFTEAFF
CDR3 DNA: TGTGCCAGCATAAGGCGAGGGTTGTTCACTGAAGCTTTCTTT

D gene: TRBD1
CDR3 length: 13
clone size: NA
V gene: TRBV30
J gene: TRBJ1-4
CDR3 protein: CAWSDPRQGRLFF
CDR3 DNA: TGTGCCTGGAGCGACCCCCGACAGGGACGTCTGTTTTTT

D gene: NA
CDR3 length: 15
clone size: NA
V gene: TRBV28
J gene: TRBJ2-1
CDR3 protein: CASSLAGVAYNEQFF
CDR3 DNA: TGTGCCAGCAGTTTGGCAGGGGTAGCCTACAATGAGCAGTTCTTC

D gene: TRBD2
CDR3 length: 15
clone size: NA
V gene: TRBV11-2
J gene: TRBJ2-7
CDR3 protein: CASSLTEASGSEQYF
CDR3 DNA: TGTGCCAGCAGCTTGACGGAGGCTAGCGGGAGCGAGCAGTACTTC

D gene: NA
CDR3 length: 13
clone size: few
V gene: TRBV5-1
J gene: TRBJ2-1
CDR3 protein: CASSSGLSIGQFF
CDR3 DNA: TGCGCCAGCAGCTCCGGACTCTCCATTGGGCAGTTCTTC

D gene: NA
CDR3 length: 14
clone size: NA
V gene: TRBV2
J gene: TRBJ1-2
CDR3 protein: CASSEERKDYGYTF
CDR3 DNA: TGTGCCAGCAGTGAAGAGCGAAAGGACTATGGCTACACCTTC

D gene: NA
CDR3 length: 13
clone size: NA
V gene: TRBV19
J gene: TRBJ2-7
CDR3 protein: CASSETSSYEQYF
CDR3 DNA: TGTGCCAGTAGTGAGACTAGCTCCTACGAGCAGTACTTC

D gene: TRBD2
CDR3 length: 17
clone size: once
V gene: TRBV5-4
J gene: TRBJ2-3
CDR3 protein: CASSYPGARGATDTQYF
CDR3 DNA: TGTGCCAGCAGCTACCCAGGGGCGCGGGGGGCCACAGATACGCAGTATTTT

D gene: TRBD1
CDR3 length: 15
clone size: NA
V gene: TRBV5-1
J gene: TRBJ2-7
CDR3 protein: CASSFVTGAVYEQYF
CDR3 DNA: TGCGCCAGCAGCTTCGTGACAGGGGCCGTCTACGAGCAGTACTTC

D gene: TRBD2
CDR3 length: 15
clone size: NA
V gene: TRBV7-2
J gene: TRBJ2-7
CDR3 protein: CASSLRAGLTYEQYF
CDR3 DNA: TGTGCCAGCAGCTTAAGGGCGGGACTAACTTACGAGCAGTACTTC

D gene: TRBD1
CDR3 length: 16
clone size: NA
V gene: TRBV5-1
J gene: TRBJ2-5
CDR3 protein: CASSLISGGLQETQYF
CDR3 DNA: TGCGCCAGCAGCTTGATATCAGGGGGCCTCCAAGAGACCCAGTACTTC

D gene: NA
CDR3 length: 12
clone size: NA
V gene: TRBV27
J gene: TRBJ2-7
CDR3 protein: CASVGGKYEQYF
CDR3 DNA: TGTGCCAGCGTCGGGGGAAAGTACGAGCAGTACTTC

D gene: TRBD1
CDR3 length: 13
clone size: NA
V gene: TRBV2
J gene: TRBJ2-3
CDR3 protein: CASSGQGQDTQYF
CDR3 DNA: TGTGCCAGCAGTGGACAGGGACAAGATACGCAGTATTTT

D gene: NA
CDR3 length: 15
clone size: NA
V gene: TRBV21-1
J gene: TRBJ1-2
CDR3 protein: CASSKTSLQGDGYTF
CDR3 DNA: TGTGCCAGCAGCAAAACGAGTTTACAGGGGGATGGCTACACCTTC

D gene: NA
CDR3 length: 14
clone size: NA
V gene: TRBV25-1
J gene: TRBJ2-7
CDR3 protein: CASSENRVPYEQYF
CDR3 DNA: TGTGCCAGCAGTGAAAACAGGGTCCCCTACGAGCAGTACTTC

D gene: NA
CDR3 length: 13
clone size: few
V gene: TRBV7-9
J gene: TRBJ2-7
CDR3 protein: CSSSQFAADEQYF
CDR3 DNA: TGTTCCAGCAGCCAATTCGCAGCGGACGAGCAGTACTTC

D gene: TRBD1
CDR3 length: 13
clone size: many
V gene: TRBV5-1
J gene: TRBJ1-4
CDR3 protein: CASSEGQNEKLFF
CDR3 DNA: TGCGCCAGCAGCGAGGGACAGAATGAAAAACTGTTTTTT

D gene: TRBD1
CDR3 length: 15
clone size: NA
V gene: TRBV4-1
J gene: TRBJ2-7
CDR3 protein: CASSQVGTGRYEQYF
CDR3 DNA: TGCGCCAGCAGCCAAGTGGGGACAGGGAGGTACGAGCAGTACTTC

D gene: TRBD1
CDR3 length: 15
clone size: NA
V gene: TRBV6-7
J gene: TRBJ2-2
CDR3 protein: CASSPGTGGIGELFF
CDR3 DNA: TGTGCCAGCAGTCCCGGGACAGGGGGGATCGGGGAGCTGTTTTTT

D gene: NA
CDR3 length: 13
clone size: NA
V gene: TRBV6-4
J gene: TRBJ1-2
CDR3 protein: CASREDPRDGYTF
CDR3 DNA: TGTGCCAGCAGAGAAGACCCTCGGGATGGCTACACCTTC

D gene: NA
CDR3 length: 15
clone size: few
V gene: TRBV11-2
J gene: TRBJ2-7
CDR3 protein: CASSSVRVNSYEQYF
CDR3 DNA: TGTGCCAGCAGCTCAGTGAGGGTTAACTCCTACGAGCAGTACTTC

D gene: TRBD1
CDR3 length: 15
clone size: NA
V gene: TRBV18
J gene: TRBJ1-1
CDR3 protein: CASSPSSGTGGRAFF
CDR3 DNA: TGTGCCAGCTCACCATCCTCCGGGACAGGGGGCAGAGCTTTCTTT

D gene: TRBD2
CDR3 length: 15
clone size: NA
V gene: TRBV5-4
J gene: TRBJ2-7
CDR3 protein: CASSSQTSGSYEQYF
CDR3 DNA: TGTGCCAGCAGCTCCCAGACTAGCGGTTCCTACGAGCAGTACTTC

D gene: TRBD2
CDR3 length: 18
clone size: NA
V gene: TRBV18
J gene: TRBJ2-2
CDR3 protein: CASSSGLAGGTNTGELFF
CDR3 DNA: TGTGCCAGCTCGTCGGGACTAGCGGGAGGGACGAACACCGGGGAGCTGTTTTTT

D gene: NA
CDR3 length: 14
clone size: NA
V gene: TRBV10-1
J gene: TRBJ2-3
CDR3 protein: CASSTAEGADTQYF
CDR3 DNA: TGCGCCAGCAGTACAGCGGAGGGCGCAGATACGCAGTATTTT

D gene: NA
CDR3 length: 17
clone size: NA
V gene: TRBV7-9
J gene: TRBJ1-1
CDR3 protein: CASSFVTAGLEDTEAFF
CDR3 DNA: TGTGCCAGCAGCTTCGTTACGGCGGGCTTAGAGGACACTGAAGCTTTCTTT

D gene: NA
CDR3 length: 14
clone size: NA
V gene: TRBV29-1
J gene: TRBJ2-1
CDR3 protein: CSVRDSGSVDEQFF
CDR3 DNA: TGCAGCGTTAGGGACAGCGGGAGTGTCGATGAGCAGTTCTTC

D gene: TRBD2
CDR3 length: 15
clone size: NA
V gene: TRBV6-5
J gene: TRBJ2-1
CDR3 protein: CASSYAGLAGGEQFF
CDR3 DNA: TGTGCCAGCAGTTACGCCGGACTAGCGGGAGGTGAGCAGTTCTTC

D gene: TRBD2
CDR3 length: 17
clone size: NA
V gene: TRBV5-1
J gene: TRBJ2-5
CDR3 protein: CASSLGGTSGQKETQYF
CDR3 DNA: TGCGCCAGCAGCTTGGGGGGGACTAGCGGCCAGAAAGAGACCCAGTACTTC

D gene: NA
CDR3 length: 14
clone size: few
V gene: TRBV6-5
J gene: TRBJ2-5
CDR3 protein: CASSYSYGQETQYF
CDR3 DNA: TGTGCCAGCAGTTACTCTTACGGCCAAGAGACCCAGTACTTC

D gene: NA
CDR3 length: 13
clone size: NA
V gene: TRBV6-5
J gene: TRBJ1-6
CDR3 protein: CASTQGTFSPLHF
CDR3 DNA: TGTGCCAGCACCCAAGGGACTTTCTCACCCCTCCACTTT

D gene: TRBD1
CDR3 length: 15
clone size: NA
V gene: TRBV4-1
J gene: TRBJ1-2
CDR3 protein: CASRVIGQGNYGYTF
CDR3 DNA: TGCGCCAGCAGGGTTATTGGACAGGGGAACTATGGCTACACCTTC

D gene: NA
CDR3 length: 13
clone size: NA
V gene: TRBV5-1
J gene: TRBJ1-1
CDR3 protein: CASRPTENTEAFF
CDR3 DNA: TGCGCCAGCAGGCCCACTGAGAACACTGAAGCTTTCTTT

D gene: TRBD1
CDR3 length: 21
clone size: NA
V gene: TRBV19
J gene: TRBJ2-6
CDR3 protein: CASSIGVQGATFGSGANVLTF
CDR3 DNA: TGTGCCAGTAGTATAGGAGTACAGGGGGCGACTTTTGGGTCTGGGGCCAACGTCCTGACTTTC

D gene: NA
CDR3 length: 12
clone size: NA
V gene: TRBV27
J gene: TRBJ1-1
CDR3 protein: CASSLRRGEAFF
CDR3 DNA: TGTGCCAGCAGTTTGAGAAGGGGCGAAGCTTTCTTT

D gene: NA
CDR3 length: 16
clone size: NA
V gene: TRBV28
J gene: TRBJ2-2
CDR3 protein: CASSLVGGSPHGELFF
CDR3 DNA: TGTGCCAGCAGTTTGGTCGGGGGTAGCCCCCACGGGGAGCTGTTTTTT

D gene: NA
CDR3 length: 15
clone size: NA
V gene: TRBV27
J gene: TRBJ1-2
CDR3 protein: CASSPRRVGEGGYTF
CDR3 DNA: TGTGCCAGCAGCCCACGGAGGGTTGGAGAGGGGGGCTACACCTTC

D gene: TRBD2
CDR3 length: 16
clone size: NA
V gene: TRBV30
J gene: TRBJ2-5
CDR3 protein: CAWSPGLAGDRETQYF
CDR3 DNA: TGTGCCTGGAGCCCCGGGCTAGCGGGAGACAGAGAGACCCAGTACTTC

D gene: NA
CDR3 length: 12
clone size: NA
V gene: TRBV30
J gene: TRBJ1-2
CDR3 protein: CAWSVSGYGYTF
CDR3 DNA: TGTGCCTGGAGTGTCTCCGGGTACGGCTACACCTTC